Following are 18 T cell receptor beta chains from one sample sequenced in a study of T cells in Graves' hyperthyroidism and ophthalmopathy. Amplified TCR beta CDR3 regions came from RNA transcripts. The HTBI primer set drove a first-round RT-PCR of the TCR CDR3. TCRdb re-derived calls from the multiplex PCR reads in MiXCR, one entry per CDR3 protein. The table shows roughly 640,000 distinct CDR3 sequences, with roughly 15% occurring only once. The specimen sequenced was blood. The receptors come from a woman in her thirties or forties with Graves' ophthalmopathy.

This clonotype was seen ten or more times. The V call is TRBV2, the J call TRBJ1-1; 7 bases map to TRBD1. This CDR3 is built from 15 residues. V lost 4 bases and J lost 2; bases outside the gene matches: 7. Germline CDR1 reads SNHLY; CDR2 reads FYNNEI. CDR3 sequence (DNA): TGTGCCAGCAGTGTGTTTGGGACAGCTAACACTGAAGCTTTCTTT. This translates into CASSVFGTANTEAFF. Full variable domain (outside the CDR3, taken from reference TRBV2 and TRBJ1-1): EPEVTQTPSHQVTQMGQEVILRCVPISNHLYFYWYRQILGQKVEFLVSFYNNEISEKSEIFDDQFSVERPDGSNFTLKIRSTKLEDSAMYFCASSVFGTANTEAFFGQGTRLTVV.

This sequence joins TRBV6-2 or TRBV6-3 and TRBJ2-7, with 12 bases identical to TRBD2. V dropped 6 bases and J dropped 4; count of bases not matched to a gene: 22. In germline, CDR1 is MNHEY, CDR2 SVGEGT. The CDR3 contains 20 residues. The CDR3 is CASSSQPGLAGRGMGYEQYF. The CDR3 DNA follows: TGTGCCAGCAGCAGTCAACCGGGACTAGCGGGTCGCGGAATGGGGTACGAGCAGTACTTC.

This clonotype was observed a handful of times. The rearrangement joins TRBV5-1 to TRBJ2-1, with TRBD1 matching over 7 bases. Germline-derived CDR1 and CDR2 are SGHRS and YFSETQ. The CDR3 length is 15 residues. Trimming at V came to 3 bases and at J to 3 bases, leaving 6 bases not matched to a gene. CDR3 nucleotides: TGCGCCAGCAGCTCACAGGGGCCCCTCTACAATGAGCAGTTCTTC. Amino acids: CASSSQGPLYNEQFF.

There are many counts of this clonotype. The V and J genes are TRBV3-1 and TRBJ2-1; no clear D gene. CDR3 length equals 17 residues. Trimming stripped 4 bases from V and 4 bases from J, with 20 bases between. The germline CDR1 and CDR2 sequences are LGHDT and YNNKEL (reference sequence). The CDR3 bases are TGTGCCAGCAGCCCAAGCCCCTTCGCGAGTGGGTACAATGAGCAGTTCTTC. Its translation: CASSPSPFASGYNEQFF.

This clonotype occurred many times. The chain recombines TRBV7-2 with TRBJ2-3; 9 nucleotides line up with TRBD1. The length of the CDR3 is 18 residues. V gave up 0 bases and J gave up 2 bases; unmatched junction bases: 9. Germline V gene data show CDR1 as SGHTA and CDR2 as FQGNSA. The CDR3 reads CASSLAGQGRSSTDTQYF. The CDR3 DNA is TGTGCCAGCAGCTTAGCCGGACAGGGGCGATCTTCCACAGATACGCAGTATTTT.

This clonotype has at least ten counts. The V call is TRBV20-1, the J call TRBJ1-5; D unclear. Deletions cut 4 bases from V and 3 bases from J, with 16 bases between. There are 15 residues in the CDR3. Germline lookup yields CDR1 DFQATT and CDR2 SNEGSKA (reference sequence). CDR3 bases: TGCAGTGCTATAGTTTACAACGACCCCAATCAGCCCCAGCATTTT. Translation gives CSAIVYNDPNQPQHF.

This clonotype occurred many times. The chain is built from TRBV12-3 or TRBV12-4 and TRBJ2-7, with TRBD2 matching 15 bases. Germline trimming cut 1 base from V and 4 bases from J; bases unmatched to any gene: 14. The CDR3 runs 20 residues. The CDR3 here is CASSLVLGTSGRTAGYEQYF. The CDR3 DNA reads as TGTGCCAGCAGTTTAGTTTTAGGGACTAGCGGGAGGACAGCGGGATACGAGCAGTACTTC.

This clonotype was detected only once. The V call is TRBV19, the J call TRBJ1-5, with 7 bases matching TRBD1. CDR1 is LNHDA and CDR2 is SQIVND in the germline V gene (reference sequence). J gave up 6 bases and V 6 bases, and 8 bases lay outside the gene matches. This CDR3 has 14 amino acids. CDR3 region: CASRNRGGIQPQHF. CDR3 coding DNA: TGTGCCAGTAGAAACCGAGGGGGCATTCAGCCCCAGCATTTT.

This clonotype was observed a handful of times. J is TRBJ2-3 and V is TRBV10-3; the D gene is possibly TRBD2 (6 bases). Germline CDR1 and CDR2: ENHRY and SYGVKD. The CDR3 extends over 17 amino acids. The V end was cut by 0 bases, the J end by 4 bases, with 17 bases between. CDR3 protein: CAISESRGLSSADTQYF. The CDR3 DNA sequence: TGTGCCATCAGTGAGTCGAGGGGACTGTCGAGCGCAGATACGCAGTATTTT.

This clonotype was counted at least ten times. The chain is built from TRBV6-1 and TRBJ2-5, with TRBD2 identical over 8 bases. There are 13 residues in the CDR3. In germline, CDR1 is MNHNS, CDR2 SASEGT. V was pared by 7 bases and J by 5 bases, with 6 bases of the junction left unmatched. For the CDR3, the DNA is TGTGCCAGCATCGGGGGGGGTAGGGAGACCCAGTACTTC. It yields the protein CASIGGGRETQYF.

This clonotype was observed many times. This chain uses TRBV14 with TRBJ1-1, with D unclear. Germline V gives CDR1 SGHDN, CDR2 FVKESK. The germline V and J ends were trimmed by 3 bases and 1 base, with 9 bases remaining between them. This CDR3 spans 14 amino acids. In DNA form, the CDR3 reads TGTGCCAGCAGCCAGACTAGGAAGAACACTGAAGCTTTCTTT. It is translated as CASSQTRKNTEAFF.

This clonotype was seen repeatedly, ten times or more. The J gene is TRBJ2-7, the V gene TRBV20-1; 7 nucleotides align to TRBD1. The junction had 10 bases not matched to a gene; V was cut back by 6 bases and J by 2 bases. Germline V gives CDR1 DFQATT, CDR2 SNEGSKA (reference sequence). The CDR3 contains 14 residues. The CDR3, as DNA: TGCAGTGCCCGCCCGACAGGGAGAACCTACGAGCAGTACTTC. Its translation is CSARPTGRTYEQYF.

This clonotype has a count of ten or more. This chain uses TRBV20-1 with TRBJ2-7, with D perhaps assigned TRBD1 or TRBD2 (6 bases each). The CDR3 spans 13 residues. Germline CDR1 and CDR2: DFQATT and SNEGSKA (reference sequence). V dropped 8 bases and J dropped 5 bases, with 19 bases sitting between them. The CDR3 coding sequence is TGCAGTACACGAAGAGGGGGACTCCACGAGCAGTACTTC. It is translated as CSTRRGGLHEQYF.

This clonotype has only a few counts. This chain joins TRBV7-2 and TRBJ2-1; TRBD2 might be the D (6 bases). Trimming left V 1 base short and J 0 bases short, with 13 bases between. Germline CDR1 and CDR2: SGHTA and FQGNSA. This CDR3 has 17 amino acids. DNA of the CDR3: TGTGCCAGCAGCTTAGAGGTTCGGCGGGGCTCCTACAATGAGCAGTTCTTC. It specifies CASSLEVRRGSYNEQFF.

This clonotype was observed at least ten times. V gene TRBV12-3 or TRBV12-4 combines with J gene TRBJ2-3; 7 bases fit TRBD2. V trimming: 8 bases; J trimming: 1 base; junction bases outside the gene matches: 3. The CDR3 extends over 13 amino acids. CDR3 amino acids: CASGGRGTDTQYF. CDR3 DNA: TGTGCCAGCGGGGGGAGGGGCACAGATACGCAGTATTTT.

This clonotype was recorded at least ten times. V gene TRBV15 combines with J gene TRBJ2-7, with 8 nucleotides matching TRBD1. This CDR3 has 16 residues. V lost 1 base, J lost 1 base, and 6 bases stayed unmatched. Germline V gives CDR1 LNHNV, CDR2 YYDKDF (reference sequence). Here the CDR3 DNA reads TGTGCCACCAGCAGAGGCTCCGGGACAGGATCCTACGAGCAGTACTTC. Encoded protein: CATSRGSGTGSYEQYF.

This clonotype appeared a few times. The V and J genes are TRBV4-1 and TRBJ1-1, with D possibly matching TRBD1 (5 bases). This CDR3 contains 19 residues. CDR1 and CDR2 (germline): MGHRA, YSYEKL. Trimming left V 1 base short and J 1 base short, with 22 bases between. The CDR3 loop reads CASSQGITNWGAGNTEAFF. Here the CDR3 DNA reads TGCGCCAGCAGCCAAGGTATTACGAATTGGGGCGCGGGGAACACTGAAGCTTTCTTT.

This clonotype was seen only a few times. The chain employs TRBV4-1 and TRBJ1-4; D is unresolved. V shed 1 base and J shed 7 bases, with 10 bases lying between them. CDR1 is MGHRA and CDR2 is YSYEKL in the germline V gene. This CDR3 has 14 residues. The CDR3 spells CASSQVGWREKLFF. The CDR3 coding sequence is TGCGCCAGCAGCCAAGTGGGCTGGCGTGAAAAACTGTTTTTT.